This T cell receptor (beta chain) is from a study of cytomegalovirus exposure and HLA in healthy donors. Broader study findings: Sequencing likely generated an artifact that appeared as a cluster of highly shared sequence variants.

Worth noting for this clone: The antigen remains undetermined.

Trimming at V came to 0 bases and at J to 8 bases, leaving 2 bases not matched to a gene. Looked up from germline, CDR1 is LNHNV and CDR2 is YYDKDF (reference sequence). CDR3 size: 14 residues. The PCR contained 60 Vbeta and 13 Jbeta primers. The protocol was immunoSEQ multiplex PCR, while the TCRdb copy is restricted to in-frame clones and leaves out a portion. This table has 95,000 to 100,000 clones, approximately 85% appearing once. This chain links TRBV15 with TRBJ1-4; 8 positions agree with TRBD1. The sample consisted of PBMCs. This TCR was recovered from a man aged 30 to 39 in good health and CMV-seronegative. The CDR3 sequence: CATSRDRTGEKLFF. Written as DNA, the CDR3 is TGTGCCACCAGCAGAGATCGGACAGGGGAAAAACTGTTTTTT.